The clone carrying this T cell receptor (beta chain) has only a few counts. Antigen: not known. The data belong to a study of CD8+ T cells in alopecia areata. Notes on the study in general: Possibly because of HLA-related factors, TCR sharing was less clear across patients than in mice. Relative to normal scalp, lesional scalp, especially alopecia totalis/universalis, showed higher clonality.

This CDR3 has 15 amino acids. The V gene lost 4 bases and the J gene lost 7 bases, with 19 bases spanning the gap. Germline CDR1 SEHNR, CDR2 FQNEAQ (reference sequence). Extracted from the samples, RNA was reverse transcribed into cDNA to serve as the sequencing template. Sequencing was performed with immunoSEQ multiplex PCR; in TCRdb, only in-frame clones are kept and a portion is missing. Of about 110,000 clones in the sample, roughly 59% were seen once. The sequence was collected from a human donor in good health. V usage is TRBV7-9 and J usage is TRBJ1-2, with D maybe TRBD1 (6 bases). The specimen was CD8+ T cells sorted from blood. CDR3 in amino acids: CASSSGVQGMGGYTF. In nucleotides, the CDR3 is TGTGCCAGCAGCTCCGGCGTACAGGGAATGGGTGGCTACACCTTC.